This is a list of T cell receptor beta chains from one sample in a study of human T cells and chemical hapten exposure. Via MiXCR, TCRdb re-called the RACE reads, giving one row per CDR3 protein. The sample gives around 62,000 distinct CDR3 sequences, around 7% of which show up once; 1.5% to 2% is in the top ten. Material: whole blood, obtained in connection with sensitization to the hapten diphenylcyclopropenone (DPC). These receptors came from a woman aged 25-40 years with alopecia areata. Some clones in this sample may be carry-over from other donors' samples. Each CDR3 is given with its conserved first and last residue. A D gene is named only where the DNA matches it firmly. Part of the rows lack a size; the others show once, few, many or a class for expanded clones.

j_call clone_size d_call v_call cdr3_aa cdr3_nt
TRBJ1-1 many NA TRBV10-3 CAISVQANTEAFF TGTGCCATCAGTGTTCAGGCGAACACTGAAGCTTTCTTT
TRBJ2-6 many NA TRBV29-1 CSAAEAYSGANVLTF TGCAGCGCGGCAGAAGCTTACTCTGGGGCCAACGTCCTGACTTTC
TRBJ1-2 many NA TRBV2 CASQTDPYYGYTF TGTGCCAGCCAGACAGATCCCTACTATGGCTACACCTTC
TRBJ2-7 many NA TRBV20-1 CSARVAGSYEQYF TGCAGTGCTAGAGTGGCGGGATCCTACGAGCAGTACTTC
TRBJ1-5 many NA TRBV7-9 CASSLHGDNQPQHF TGTGCCAGCAGCTTGCACGGGGACAATCAGCCCCAGCATTTT
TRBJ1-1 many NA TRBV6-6 CASSPRNTEAFF TGTGCCAGCAGTCCCCGGAACACTGAAGCTTTCTTT
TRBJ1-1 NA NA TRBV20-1 CSAVGFVSGVTEAFF TGCAGTGCTGTGGGGTTTGTCAGTGGGGTCACTGAAGCTTTCTTT
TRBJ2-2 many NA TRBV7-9 CASSLLASSGELFF TGTGCCAGCAGCTTACTAGCGAGTTCCGGGGAGCTGTTTTTT
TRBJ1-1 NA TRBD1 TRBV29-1 CSVEGQGFEAFF TGCAGCGTTGAGGGACAGGGGTTTGAAGCTTTCTTT
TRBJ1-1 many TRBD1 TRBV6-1 CASRNYLQGATEAFF TGTGCCAGCAGGAATTATTTACAGGGGGCCACTGAAGCTTTCTTT